A single sample is the source of the 20 T cell receptor beta chains below, sequenced in a study of blood T cells in healthy people across ages. Primed by a sample-barcoded 5' primer and a J-beta primer mix, a second PCR proceeded for about 7 to 12 cycles. TCRdb passed the 5' RACE reads through MiXCR, listing each CDR3 protein once. The sample records approximately 1.5 million distinct CDR3 sequences, 40% to 45% being singletons. Sequencing was performed on blood. The receptors were gathered from a woman aged 18-29 years in good health.

This clonotype was seen more than once but under ten times. The CDR3 DNA follows: TGTGCCAGCAGCAACCGACAGGGGTTCAATCAGCCCCAGCATTTT. It yields the protein CASSNRQGFNQPQHF. V gene TRBV4-2 combines with J gene TRBJ1-5; TRBD1 matches at 8 bases. This CDR3 is 15 amino acids long. Germline CDR1 LGHNA, CDR2 YNFKEQ. V lost 5 bases, J lost 3 bases, and 6 bases stayed unmatched.

In its sample, this clonotype was seen a few times. J is TRBJ2-2 and V is TRBV20-1, with 8 nucleotides matching TRBD1. After removal of 6 bases from V and 0 bases from J, the junction contained 3 bases not matched to a gene. The CDR3 runs 14 residues. Germline values: CDR1 DFQATT, CDR2 SNEGSKA (reference sequence). CDR3 bases: TGCAGTGCCGGACAGGGAGCGAACACCGGGGAGCTGTTTTTT. Encoded protein: CSAGQGANTGELFF.

This clonotype was counted between two and nine times. The rearrangement links TRBV18 to TRBJ1-3; no clear D gene. The CDR3 sequence is 14 residues long. The V gene's germline CDR1 is KGHSH and CDR2 LQKENI. Trimming removed 3 bases at V and 1 base at J, with 7 bases between. This chain's CDR3 is CASSPRSSGNTIYF. In nucleotides, the CDR3 is TGTGCCAGCTCACCCCGGAGTTCTGGAAACACCATATATTTT.

V is TRBV15 and J is TRBJ1-2; the D gene is possibly TRBD1 (5 bases). This CDR3 has 14 residues. Germline-derived CDR1 and CDR2 are LNHNV and YYDKDF (reference sequence). Deletions cut 3 bases from V and 8 bases from J, with 16 bases between. As DNA, the CDR3 is TGTGCCACCAGCAGCAACGTAGACGGGGGGGGCTACACCTTC. Amino acid sequence: CATSSNVDGGGYTF.

The chain recombines TRBV2 with TRBJ2-1, with D possibly being TRBD2 (6 bases). TRBJ2-7 matches the DNA end more closely, so the J call is doubtful. CDR1 and CDR2 from the germline V gene are SNHLY and FYNNEI. The CDR3 contains 14 residues. In nucleotides, the CDR3 is TGTGCCAGCAAAATCGGGGGTACAACCTACGAGCAGTACTTC. It yields the protein CASKIGGTTYEQYF.

This chain joins TRBV27 and TRBJ2-7, with D possibly TRBD1 on 5 matching bases. The CDR3 is 14 residues long. Trimming cost V 8 bases and J 4 bases, with 18 bases left between them. Germline CDR1 reads MNHEY; CDR2 reads SMNVEV (reference sequence). The CDR3: CASAYRFSRYEQYF. The DNA of the CDR3 is TGTGCCAGCGCTTACAGGTTTTCGAGGTACGAGCAGTACTTC.

The J gene is TRBJ2-7, the V gene TRBV5-1; D is unclear. This CDR3 contains 16 residues. Looked up from germline, CDR1 is SGHRS and CDR2 is YFSETQ. V dropped 0 bases and J dropped 0 bases, with 13 bases sitting between them. The CDR3 coding sequence is TGCGCCAGCAGCTTGGCAGGACGGCGTATCTCCTACGAGCAGTACTTC. As protein: CASSLAGRRISYEQYF.

This clonotype has only a few counts. The chain joins TRBV7-2 to TRBJ2-5; 12 bases agree with TRBD2. The germline V gene has CDR1 SGHTA and CDR2 FQGNSA. This CDR3 contains 18 residues. V lost 6 bases, J lost 11 bases, and 22 bases stayed unmatched. CDR3: CASRPRLAGGPKDNEQYF. The CDR3 nucleotides read TGTGCCAGCAGACCAAGGCTAGCGGGAGGGCCTAAGGACAATGAGCAGTACTTC.

This clonotype was seen only a few times. The chain couples TRBV20-1 to TRBJ1-2; 9 nucleotides line up with TRBD1. Germline CDR1 and CDR2: DFQATT and SNEGSKA (reference sequence). This CDR3 has 13 amino acids. The V and J ends lost 6 bases and 8 bases, in that order; junction bases with no gene match: 10. The chain's CDR3 is CSAPPGQGQGYTF. In nucleotides, the CDR3 is TGCAGTGCGCCGCCGGGACAGGGTCAAGGCTACACCTTC.

This clonotype has just a few counts. The rearrangement uses TRBV5-1 and TRBJ2-7; 8 bases map to TRBD1. Germline lookup yields CDR1 SGHRS and CDR2 YFSETQ. The CDR3 is made up of 14 amino acids. The V and J ends lost 4 bases and 3 bases, in that order; junction bases with no gene match: 6. The CDR3, as DNA: TGCGCCAGCAGCCTAACGACAGGGGTCTACGAGCAGTACTTC. As protein: CASSLTTGVYEQYF.

The chain recombines TRBV5-5 with TRBJ2-1; 9 bases are shared with TRBD1. Looked up from germline, CDR1 is SGHKS and CDR2 is YYEKEE (reference sequence). The ends lost 1 base at V and 1 base at J; junction bases unmatched: 3. This CDR3 spans 16 amino acids. The CDR3 region is CASSLLDRGSYNEQFF. The DNA of the CDR3 is TGTGCCAGCAGCTTGCTCGACAGGGGGTCCTACAATGAGCAGTTCTTC. The whole variable domain, filled in from reference TRBV5-5 and TRBJ2-1, reads DAGVTQSPTHLIKTRGQQVTLRCSPISGHKSVSWYQQVLGQGPQFIFQYYEKEERGRGNFPDRFSARQFPNYSSELNVNALLLGDSALYLCASSLLDRGSYNEQFFGPGTRLTVL.

The J gene is TRBJ2-7, the V gene TRBV20-1; TRBD1 matches at 8 bases. J lost 2 bases, V lost 0 bases, and 3 bases had no gene match. Per the germline V gene, CDR1 is DFQATT and CDR2 is SNEGSKA (reference sequence). The CDR3 is 14 amino acids. The CDR3 sequence: CSARDRQGTYEQYF. The CDR3 DNA reads TGCAGTGCTAGAGATCGACAGGGGACCTACGAGCAGTACTTC.

CDR3 protein: CASSQCDRIYEQFF. For the CDR3, the DNA is TGCGCCAGCAGCCAATGCGACAGGATCTATGAGCAGTTCTTC. The chain carries TRBV4-3 and TRBJ2-1; tentatively, D is TRBD1 (6 bases). V was clipped by 2 bases and J by 8 bases, with 13 bases between them. This CDR3 region has 14 residues. Germline V CDR1 and CDR2: LGHNA, YSLEER.

The chain combines TRBV29-1 with TRBJ1-1, with a weak D call TRBD1 (5 bases). The germline V and J ends were trimmed by 7 bases and 4 bases, with 13 bases remaining between them. The CDR3 extends over 12 amino acids. Germline CDR1 is SQVTM and CDR2 is ANQGSEA. DNA of the CDR3: TGCAGCGGGGGGACGGTGCGCACTGAAGCTTTCTTT. Translation gives CSGGTVRTEAFF. Filled out from reference TRBV29-1 and TRBJ1-1, the complete variable domain reads SAVISQKPSRDICQRGTSLTIQCQVDSQVTMMFWYRQQPGQSLTLIATANQGSEATYESGFVIDKFPISRPNLTFSTLTVSNMSPEDSSIYLCSGGTVRTEAFFGQGTRLTVV.

The rearrangement uses TRBV29-1 and TRBJ1-2, with 8 nucleotides matching TRBD1. Germline V gene lookup returns CDR1 SQVTM and CDR2 ANQGSEA. Trimming cost V 4 bases and J 4 bases; bases outside gene matches: 2. The CDR3 consists of 12 residues. CDR3 region: CSVAGGSYGYTF. The CDR3 DNA reads as TGCAGCGTTGCAGGGGGCAGCTATGGCTACACCTTC.

This clonotype has more than one count but fewer than ten. J is TRBJ2-7 and V is TRBV5-1; D gene ambiguous. V dropped 6 bases and J dropped 7 bases, with 20 bases sitting between them. The CDR3 is 14 amino acids. The V gene's germline CDR1 is SGHRS and CDR2 YFSETQ. CDR3 region: CASTRTNVEDEQYF. The CDR3 nucleotides read TGCGCCAGCACCCGTACTAACGTCGAGGATGAGCAGTACTTC.

The V and J genes are TRBV9 and TRBJ2-5; unclear D gene. The closer fit of TRBJ2-7 to the DNA end suggests the J call may be wrong. Germline V CDR1 and CDR2: SGDLS, YYNGEE. The CDR3 is 17 amino acids. DNA for the CDR3: TGTGCCAGCAGCGTAGCCCCCTCTGCAGGTATCAACTACGAGCAGTACTTC. Translation: CASSVAPSAGINYEQYF.

The sample holds a few counts of this clonotype. The genes are TRBV15 and TRBJ2-5; D unclear. The J call is uncertain, as TRBJ2-7 better fits the DNA end. Germline assignment: CDR1 LNHNV and CDR2 YYDKDF (reference sequence). This CDR3 has 13 residues. DNA of the CDR3: TGTGCCACCAGCAGAGAGGGATTCTCCGAGCAGTACTTC. This codes for CATSREGFSEQYF.

This clonotype was picked up many times. The rearrangement joins TRBV6-5 to TRBJ2-7; TRBD1 is a possible D gene (6 bases). The CDR3 has 14 residues. Deletions cut 4 bases from V and 3 bases from J, with 13 bases between. CDR1 MNHEY and CDR2 SVGAGI come from the germline V gene. CDR3 coding DNA: TGTGCCAGCAGTTTGGGGCAGGACAGCTACGAGCAGTACTTC. Protein product: CASSLGQDSYEQYF.

This clonotype was found many times. The CDR3, as DNA: TGTGCCAGCGGCCTTTATGGGGAGCAGTACTTC. Translating gives CASGLYGEQYF. V is TRBV13 and J is TRBJ2-7; D remains ambiguous. CDR3 length equals 11 residues. Germline V gives CDR1 PRHDT, CDR2 FYEKMQ (reference sequence). Deletions cut 8 bases from V and 7 bases from J, with 12 bases between.